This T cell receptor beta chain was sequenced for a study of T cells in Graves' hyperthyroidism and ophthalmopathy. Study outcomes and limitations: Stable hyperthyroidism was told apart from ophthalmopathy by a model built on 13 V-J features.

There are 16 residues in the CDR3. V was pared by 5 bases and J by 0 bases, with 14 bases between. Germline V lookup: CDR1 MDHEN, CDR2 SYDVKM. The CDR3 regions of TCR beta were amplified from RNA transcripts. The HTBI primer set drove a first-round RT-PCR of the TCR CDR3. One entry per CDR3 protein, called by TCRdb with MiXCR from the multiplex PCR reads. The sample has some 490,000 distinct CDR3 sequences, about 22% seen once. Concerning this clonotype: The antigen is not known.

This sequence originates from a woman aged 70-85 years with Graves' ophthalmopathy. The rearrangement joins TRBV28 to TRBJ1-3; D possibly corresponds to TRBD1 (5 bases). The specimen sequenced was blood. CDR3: CASSGGGVLSGNTIYF. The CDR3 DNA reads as TGTGCCAGCAGTGGTGGGGGGGTGCTCTCTGGAAACACCATATATTTT.